A selection of T cell receptor beta chains follows, all from one sample in a study of T cells in localized non-small cell lung cancer. Generated by immunoSEQ multiplex PCR, the TCRdb table keeps only in-frame clones and is missing some. Here the sample spans around 2,800 clones, 28% being singletons. The sequenced sample was lung tumor tissue, obtained before any cancer treatment. The receptor set was obtained from a female donor of 60 years or more with stage II squamous cell lung carcinoma. The CDR3 runs from the conserved cysteine through the conserved F or W. The D gene is left open where the match is weak. Some rows mark clone size as missing; the rest say once, few, many or name a class of expanded clone.

>TRBJ1-2|.|.|TRBV9
TGTGCCAGCACCCTGAGGGGGAATGGCTACACCTTC
CASTLRGNGYTF
>TRBJ1-4|.|few|TRBV18
TGTGCCAGCTCACCATATGATGGAAAACTGTTTTTT
CASSPYDGKLFF
>TRBJ2-6|TRBD1|.|TRBV11-3
TGTGCCAGCAGCCTGGACAGGGATCATTCTGGGGCCAACGTCCTGACTTTC
CASSLDRDHSGANVLTF
>TRBJ2-1|TRBD2|few|TRBV18
TGTGCCAGCTCACCGCAGGGGACTAGCTCCTACAATGAGCAGTTCTTC
CASSPQGTSSYNEQFF
>TRBJ2-1|.|.|TRBV6-4
TGTGCCAGCGTCCGGGGCAGCTCCTACAATGAGCAGTTCTTC
CASVRGSSYNEQFF
>TRBJ2-3|.|.|TRBV15
TGTGCCACCAGCAAGGGGGAAAGCACAGATACGCAGTATTTT
CATSKGESTDTQYF
>TRBJ1-6|.|.|TRBV30
TGTGCCTACTCAGGACAGAATTCACCCCTCCACTTT
CAYSGQNSPLHF
>TRBJ1-2|TRBD1|medium-sized|TRBV6-8
TGTGCCAGCAGTTACCGGACAGGGAATGGCTACACCTTC
CASSYRTGNGYTF
>TRBJ1-5|.|few|TRBV27
TGTGCCAGCAGTCCCGGGGGGGCTATGGGACAGCCCCAGCATTTT
CASSPGGAMGQPQHF
>TRBJ2-7|.|few|TRBV28
TGTGCCAGCTCAGACAGGCGACCCCCCTACGAGCAGTACTTC
CASSDRRPPYEQYF
>TRBJ2-3|TRBD1|few|TRBV5-1
TGCGCCAGCAGCGGCGGGACAGGGTACACAGATACGCAGTATTTT
CASSGGTGYTDTQYF
>TRBJ2-7|.|.|TRBV9
TGTGCCAGCAGCGGACCTGATTACGAGCAGTACTTC
CASSGPDYEQYF
>TRBJ1-3|.|.|TRBV5-1
TGCGCCAGCAGTTTAAATCCCCCGGGACTGGGAAACACCATATATTTT
CASSLNPPGLGNTIYF
>TRBJ2-5|.|few|TRBV11-3
TGTGCCAGCAGCCCAAACTACAGATATGTAGCCACCCAGTACTTC
CASSPNYRYVATQYF
>TRBJ1-6|.|few|TRBV15
TGTGCCACCAGCCGACAGAGGGTCAGTTCACCCCTCCACTTT
CATSRQRVSSPLHF
>TRBJ1-1|.|.|TRBV30
TGTGCCTGGAGTGTACGGGGCTACACTGAAGCTTTCTTT
CAWSVRGYTEAFF
>TRBJ1-1|.|medium-sized|TRBV11-3
TGTGCCAGCAGCTTAGGGTCGGCGTGGGGCACTGAAGCTTTCTTT
CASSLGSAWGTEAFF
>TRBJ2-7|.|once|TRBV28
TGTGCCAGCAGTTTGTGGTCCCAAGGGTCCCACGAGCAGTACTTC
CASSLWSQGSHEQYF
>TRBJ2-3|TRBD2|few|TRBV9
TGTGCCAGCAGCCTATCCGGGACTAGCGTTAGCACAGATACGCAGTATTTT
CASSLSGTSVSTDTQYF
>TRBJ2-1|TRBD2|.|TRBV6-8
TGTGCCAGCAGCCTAGCCGGGGGGGCCCCCTACAATGAGCAGTTCTTC
CASSLAGGAPYNEQFF
>TRBJ1-1|.|few|TRBV7-1
TGTGCCAGCAGGGCGACAGGGAACACTGAAGCTTTCTTT
CASRATGNTEAFF
>TRBJ2-3|TRBD2|.|TRBV10-2
TGCGCCAGCAGGACGGGGGGGCAGACAGATACGCAGTATTTT
CASRTGGQTDTQYF
>TRBJ1-2|.|.|TRBV6-8
TGTGCCAGCAGTTCCCGGGGTCCCCTTCAATACTATGGCTACACCTTC
CASSSRGPLQYYGYTF
>TRBJ1-2|TRBD1|once|TRBV19
TGTGCCAGTATACAATCCCGGGACAGGGGGCCGAATGGCTACACCTTC
CASIQSRDRGPNGYTF
>TRBJ1-5|.|few|TRBV6-8
TGTGCCAGCCAGGTCCTCAATCAGCCCCAGCATTTT
CASQVLNQPQHF
>TRBJ1-1|TRBD1|.|TRBV29-1
TGCAGCGCGACTGGATGGGACAGCGAAGCTTTCTTT
CSATGWDSEAFF
>TRBJ1-2|TRBD1|medium-sized|TRBV28
TGTGCCAGCGGGCCTCGACAGGGGGTGACGGTATATGGCTACACCTTC
CASGPRQGVTVYGYTF
>TRBJ1-6|.|few|TRBV7-6
TGTGCCAGCAGCTTAATGACAGAGTCCTCACCCCTCCACTTT
CASSLMTESSPLHF
>TRBJ2-3|.|once|TRBV30
TGTGCCTGGAGTCGAGGGTTTAGCACAGATACGCAGTATTTT
CAWSRGFSTDTQYF
>TRBJ2-1|.|few|TRBV15
TGTGCCACCAGCAGAGATCGGGGCTCCTACAATGAGCAGTTCTTC
CATSRDRGSYNEQFF
>TRBJ1-1|.|.|TRBV9
TGTGCCAGCAGTTGGAGGGGACAGAACACTGAAGCTTTCTTT
CASSWRGQNTEAFF
>TRBJ2-2|.|.|TRBV1
TGCGCCAGCAGCCGGCGACAGGACCCATCGAACACCGGGGAGCTGTTTTTT
CASSRRQDPSNTGELFF
>TRBJ1-6|.|.|TRBV10-2
TGCGCCAGCAGTGTCCAATCCTATAATTCACCCCTCCACTTT
CASSVQSYNSPLHF
>TRBJ2-4|TRBD1|.|TRBV6-8
TGTGCCAGCCGGGACAGGGGATCCAAAAACATTCAGTACTTC
CASRDRGSKNIQYF
>TRBJ2-3|.|.|TRBV18
TGTGCCAGCTCGGCAGTAGTAGGGGGATGGACAGATACGCAGTATTTT
CASSAVVGGWTDTQYF
>TRBJ2-5|.|few|TRBV6-8
TGTGCCATCAGAGGCGGAGGGGAGGAGACCCAGTACTTC
CAIRGGGEETQYF
>TRBJ1-1|.|medium-sized|TRBV28
TGTGCCAGCAGTTTATTAGGGGGGAGAAAGGCTTTCTTT
CASSLLGGRKAFF
>TRBJ1-2|.|few|TRBV6-8
TGTGCCAGCTCCACCGGGTCAGGGCTTAACTATGGCTACACCTTC
CASSTGSGLNYGYTF
>TRBJ1-6|TRBD1|.|TRBV6-8
TGTGCCAGCAGTCTAACTGGGACAGGAGGTTCACCCCTCCACTTT
CASSLTGTGGSPLHF
>TRBJ1-5|.|.|TRBV19
TGTGCCAGTAGAACAGCCCCACAAGGGAATCAGCCCCAGCATTTT
CASRTAPQGNQPQHF
>TRBJ2-5|TRBD1|.|TRBV29-1
TGCAGCGTCGGGACAGGGTCGCAAGAGACCCAGTACTTC
CSVGTGSQETQYF
>TRBJ1-1|.|few|TRBV10-2
TGCGCCAGCAGCCAGGACAGGAACACTGAAGCTTTCTTT
CASSQDRNTEAFF
>TRBJ2-3|.|few|TRBV6-4
TGTGCCAGCAGTTGGGACATTAGCACAGATACGCAGTATTTT
CASSWDISTDTQYF
>TRBJ1-5|.|.|TRBV2
TGTGCCAGCAGTTTTTTAGGCAATCAGCCCCAGCATTTT
CASSFLGNQPQHF
>TRBJ2-1|.|few|TRBV11-3
TGTGCCAGCAGCTTAGAGGCGAACTCCTACAATGAGCAGTTCTTC
CASSLEANSYNEQFF